This TCR beta chain stems from a study of blood T cells in healthy people across ages. Study-wide results and limits: CMV status of donors was unknown, possibly confounding expanded clonotype changes. Across the age range, TCR beta diversity per million T cells fell in a roughly linear way.

Then a second PCR, running about 7 to 11 cycles, was carried out with a sample-barcoded 5' primer and a J-beta primer mix. TCRdb re-called the 5' RACE reads through MiXCR, storing one row per CDR3 protein. Among 550,000 to 650,000 distinct CDR3 sequences, less than 35% were seen once, and the ten largest hold more than 15%. There are many counts of this clonotype. No antigen is known for it. Donor samples were obtained from healthy Caucasian individuals from Russia, aged 6 to 90. Each sample used at least 7 million PBMCs. Germline V gene sequence: CDR1 SEHNR, CDR2 FQNEAQ (reference sequence). CDR3 size: 14 residues. V was shortened by 8 bases and J by 4 bases, with 18 bases between the two germline ends.

The origin of this receptor is an elderly woman in good health. Sequencing was carried out using blood. The chain carries TRBV7-9 and TRBJ2-7; perhaps TRBD1 as D (6 bases). The CDR3 DNA follows: TGTGCCAGCGCCCCCCCCGGGACAAGTTACGAGCAGTACTTC. This codes for CASAPPGTSYEQYF.